This section outlines one TCR beta chain sequence together with its context. Its antigen is unknown. Germline CDR1 reads SGHKS; CDR2 reads YYEKEE (reference sequence). CDR3 length: 16 residues. The V end was cut by 0 bases, the J end by 3 bases, with 13 bases between. With constant-segment primers, 5'RACE yielded cDNA libraries of TCR alpha and TCR beta that carried sample barcodes and UMIs. In TCRdb, the 5' RACE reads were re-called with MiXCR into one record per CDR3 protein. The profile covers some 40,000 distinct CDR3 sequences, with 7.5% to 10% appearing a single time and 12% taken by the ten largest. The data stem from a study of T-cell memory formation after mild COVID-19. Study as a whole: TCR clusters were mostly confined to one donor each.

General observations from the study: A second wave expanding day 15 to 37 was CD4+-biased; contracting clones were balanced. The pre-infection memory compartment contained some responding clones, suggesting cross-reactive memory joined.

The sequence was obtained from an adult woman who had mild COVID-19 (a few samples of this study predate the infection). Cell type and time point are not known. The sample was PBMCs or a T cell subset sorted from them (not recorded which). The chain joins TRBV5-5 to TRBJ1-5, with D possibly being TRBD1 (5 bases). CDR3 residues: CASSLGGSGANQPQHF. CDR3 in DNA: TGTGCCAGCAGCTTGGGGGGCAGCGGAGCCAATCAGCCCCAGCATTTT.